This record concerns one TCR beta chain sequence. What it recognizes is unknown. This record comes from a study of OX40 agonist ivuxolimab in advanced cancers. Profiling relied on immunoSEQ multiplex PCR, and the TCRdb table lists in-frame clones only, not all of them. This repertoire shows about 22,000 clones, less than 90% found once; its top ten account for 20% to 30%. Study-wide results and limits: CD4+ and CD8+ blood T cells expanded clonally by week 6 at 0.1 to 3.0 mg/kg. Low normalized clonal expansion also occurred in some nonresponding patients. CD4+ T cells averaged fewer expanded clones than CD8+ T cells.

V was clipped by 2 bases and J by 9 bases; unmatched bases: 6. Germline loops: CDR1 MNHEY, CDR2 SVGAGI. This CDR3 spans 14 amino acids. Sequenced material: CD4+ or CD8+ T cells sorted from blood, taken in a trial of the OX40 agonist ivuxolimab. The chain is built from TRBV6-5 and TRBJ2-1; 8 nucleotides align to TRBD2. The sequence came from an adult with an advanced solid tumor such as melanoma, head and neck, liver or kidney cancer. CDR3 in DNA: TGTGCCAGCAGTTACCAGCGGGAGATACTTGAGCAGTTCTTC. Residues: CASSYQREILEQFF.